A single sample is the source of the 29 T cell receptor beta chains below, sequenced in a study of T cell responses to AZD1222 COVID-19 vaccine. Clones were sequenced by immunoSEQ multiplex PCR, and TCRdb holds only the in-frame ones, with some missing. The profile shows about 140,000 clones, around 93% of them singletons. The sample here was peripheral blood, taken on day 0 of AZD1222 vaccination. All receptors derive from an adult in good health.

Worth noting for this clone: The junction departs from the called germline gene at one end, perhaps through a read error. This rearrangement joins TRBV3-1 (or the pseudogene TRBV3-2) to TRBJ1-2; 7 bases are shared with TRBD1. This CDR3 contains 11 residues. Looked up from germline, CDR1 is LGHDT and CDR2 is YNNKEL (reference sequence). The chain's CDR3 is CASSQTGPSAF. The CDR3 DNA follows: TGTGCCAGCAGCCAGACAGGGCCCTCAGCCTTC.

This clone was picked up a small number of times. The rearrangement joins TRBV4-2 to TRBJ1-2; D uncertain. The CDR3 loop spans 15 amino acids. Germline assignment: CDR1 LGHNA and CDR2 YNFKEQ. V lost 0 bases and J 0 bases, leaving 8 bases between the germline ends. CDR3 in amino acids: CASSQEENTNYGYTF. CDR3 nucleotide sequence: TGTGCCAGCAGCCAAGAGGAGAATACTAACTATGGCTACACCTTC.

The rearrangement joins TRBV2 to TRBJ2-4; no definite D call. Trimming stripped 6 bases from V and 2 bases from J, with 14 bases between. In germline, CDR1 is SNHLY, CDR2 FYNNEI. This CDR3 comprises 15 residues. CDR3 nucleotide sequence: TGTGCCAGCAGCCTGCCCAGCGTTTCCAAAAACATTCAGTACTTC. This gives the protein CASSLPSVSKNIQYF.

The chain combines TRBV29-1 with TRBJ2-7; TRBD2 matches at 8 bases. The CDR3 is 13 amino acids. CDR1 is SQVTM, CDR2 ANQGSEA, per germline. With 4 bases clipped from V and 5 bases from J, the junction kept 7 bases outside the gene matches. The CDR3 spells CSVAERENDEQYF. The CDR3 bases are TGCAGCGTTGCCGAGCGGGAGAACGACGAGCAGTACTTC.

The J gene is TRBJ2-1, the V gene TRBV6-5; D is tentatively TRBD1 or TRBD2 (5 bases each). Germline lookup yields CDR1 MNHEY and CDR2 SVGAGI. With 4 bases removed from V and 9 bases from J, the gap between germline ends came to 22 bases. The CDR3 spans 16 residues. The CDR3 coding sequence is TGTGCCAGCAGTTGGACCGGGACCCTTATAGGGGCTGAGCAGTTCTTC. It yields the protein CASSWTGTLIGAEQFF.

The chain carries TRBV28 and TRBJ2-7; 7 positions match TRBD1. CDR3 length: 14 amino acids. V trimming: 5 bases; J trimming: 5 bases; junction bases outside the gene matches: 9. The V gene's germline CDR1 is MDHEN and CDR2 SYDVKM. The CDR3 protein is CASSLHVGQDEQYF. The CDR3 DNA reads as TGTGCCAGCAGTCTCCATGTTGGACAGGACGAGCAGTACTTC.

The chain carries TRBV7-9 and TRBJ2-1, with TRBD2 identical over 7 bases. V was clipped by 4 bases and J by 3 bases; unmatched bases: 3. CDR1 and CDR2 from the germline V gene are SEHNR and FQNEAQ (reference sequence). The CDR3 loop spans 14 amino acids. As DNA, the CDR3 is TGTGCCAGCAGCTCCCGGGACTACTACAATGAGCAGTTCTTC. Its protein product is CASSSRDYYNEQFF.

This chain joins TRBV19 and TRBJ1-1; the D is unclear. CDR1 and CDR2 (germline): LNHDA, SQIVND (reference sequence). V dropped 0 bases and J dropped 1 base, with 6 bases sitting between them. This CDR3 comprises 14 residues. CDR3 sequence: CASSIDLANTEAFF. The CDR3 nucleotides read TGTGCCAGTAGTATAGATCTCGCGAACACTGAAGCTTTCTTT.

A remark on this clone: Other DNA variants within this sample encode the same CDR3. The V call is TRBV2, the J call TRBJ1-1, with D hard to call. The CDR3 consists of 13 residues. Germline V gives CDR1 SNHLY, CDR2 FYNNEI. V was trimmed by 6 bases and J by 1 base, leaving 9 bases between them. The CDR3 region has the DNA TGTGCCAGCAGGGGCCTACGGAACACTGAAGCTTTCTTT. This codes for CASRGLRNTEAFF.

This CDR3 reads CASSYSGAGRGELFF. The CDR3 nucleotides read TGTGCCAGCAGTTATAGCGGGGCGGGGAGGGGGGAGCTGTTTTTT. V usage is TRBV27 and J usage is TRBJ2-2, with 8 nucleotides matching TRBD2. The CDR3 is made up of 15 amino acids. The V gene's germline CDR1 is MNHEY and CDR2 SMNVEV (reference sequence). Germline trimming cut 4 bases from V and 8 bases from J; bases unmatched to any gene: 9.

The V gene is TRBV7-2, the J gene TRBJ1-6; no reliable D call. Germline lookup yields CDR1 SGHTA and CDR2 FQGNSA. V lost 4 bases and J 4 bases, leaving 8 bases between the germline ends. This CDR3 is built from 14 residues. The CDR3 loop is CASSSLWYNSPLHF. Here the CDR3 DNA reads TGTGCCAGCAGCTCCCTATGGTATAATTCACCCCTCCACTTT.

The rearrangement links TRBV18 to TRBJ1-1; TRBD1 matches at 10 bases. The CDR3 sequence is 20 residues long. Looked up from germline, CDR1 is KGHSH and CDR2 is LQKENI. The junction had 16 bases not matched to a gene; V was cut back by 3 bases and J by 0 bases. DNA of the CDR3: TGTGCCAGCTCACCGCGGCAAGGATGGACAGGGGGTAGCATGAACACTGAAGCTTTCTTT. The encoded protein is CASSPRQGWTGGSMNTEAFF.

J is TRBJ2-2 and V is TRBV7-7; either TRBD1 or TRBD2 may fit D (6 bases each). The CDR3 has 15 amino acids. Germline CDR1 and CDR2: SSHAT and FNYEAQ (reference sequence). V lost 2 bases to trimming and J lost 6 bases, with 13 bases between them. CDR3 nucleotide sequence: TGTGCCAGCAGCTTAAGGGGGACTTTACCCGGGGAGCTGTTTTTT. It specifies CASSLRGTLPGELFF. Filled out from reference TRBV7-7 and TRBJ2-2, the complete variable domain reads GAGVSQSPRYKVTKRGQDVTLRCDPISSHATLYWYQQALGQGPEFLTYFNYEAQPDKSGLPSDRFSAERPEGSISTLTIQRTEQRDSAMYRCASSLRGTLPGELFFGEGSRLTVL.

This rearrangement joins TRBV7-8 to TRBJ2-7; 9 bases line up with TRBD2. With 1 base clipped from V and 0 bases from J, the junction kept 10 bases outside the gene matches. Germline CDR1 reads SGHVS; CDR2 reads FQNEAQ. The CDR3 loop spans 18 amino acids. CDR3 sequence (DNA): TGTGCCAGCAGCTTAGATCGGCCTAGCGGGGCGAGCTCCTACGAGCAGTACTTC. Translated, it gives CASSLDRPSGASSYEQYF.

The gene calls are TRBV6-2 or TRBV6-3 and TRBJ2-1, with 10 bases lining up with TRBD2. CDR1 is MNHEY and CDR2 is SVGEGT in the germline V gene. The CDR3 length is 15 residues. J was trimmed by 8 bases and V by 2 bases; bases with no gene match: 6. In DNA form, the CDR3 reads TGTGCCAGCAGTTACCCAGCGGGGGGGCCGGATGAGCAGTTCTTC. It specifies CASSYPAGGPDEQFF.

V is TRBV5-1 and J is TRBJ1-5; a possible D gene is TRBD1 (5 bases). The CDR3 covers 14 residues. V was cut by 3 bases and J by 3 bases, with 10 bases left in between. Germline assignment: CDR1 SGHRS and CDR2 YFSETQ. Here the CDR3 reads CASSSEGNNQPQHF. The CDR3 DNA is TGCGCCAGCAGCTCGGAGGGGAACAATCAGCCCCAGCATTTT.

The chain employs TRBV5-4 and TRBJ1-6; tentative D call: TRBD1 (5 bases). CDR1 and CDR2 from the germline V gene are SGHNT and YYREEE (reference sequence). The V gene lost 1 base and the J gene lost 8 bases, with 19 bases spanning the gap. The CDR3 runs to 17 residues. Here the CDR3 reads CASSLRAGANNDSPLHF. CDR3 in DNA: TGTGCCAGCAGCTTGAGGGCCGGGGCTAATAACGATTCACCCCTCCACTTT.

The chain joins TRBV18 to TRBJ1-1; D gene ambiguous. CDR1 is KGHSH and CDR2 is LQKENI in the germline V gene. CDR3 length: 12 amino acids. The V gene lost 3 bases and the J gene lost 3 bases, with 5 bases spanning the gap. The CDR3 region has the DNA TGTGCCAGCTCACCGCAGGACACTGAAGCTTTCTTT. It specifies CASSPQDTEAFF.

The CDR3 region has the DNA TGCGCCAGCAGCCAAAACCCAACAGATACGCAGTATTTT. Translation gives CASSQNPTDTQYF. V gene TRBV4-1 combines with J gene TRBJ2-3; D is unresolved. CDR3 length: 13 amino acids. From germline, CDR1 is MGHRA and CDR2 YSYEKL. V was clipped by 2 bases and J by 3 bases, with 6 bases between them.

The chain carries TRBV5-1 and TRBJ2-5; TRBD1 aligns across 9 bases. From germline, CDR1 is SGHRS and CDR2 YFSETQ. The J segment lost 3 bases and the V segment lost 4 bases, leaving 4 bases of the junction unmatched. CDR3 length: 14 residues. The CDR3 nucleotides read TGCGCCAGCAGCGCAGGGACAGGGAAAGAGACCCAGTACTTC. It is translated as CASSAGTGKETQYF.

The V and J genes are TRBV6-5 and TRBJ2-1; D assignment may be TRBD1 or TRBD2 (5 bases each). Germline loops: CDR1 MNHEY, CDR2 SVGAGI. The germline V and J ends were trimmed by 7 bases and 3 bases, with 16 bases remaining between them. The CDR3 spans 15 residues. CDR3 sequence reads: CASMPGTAGYNEQFF. CDR3 DNA: TGTGCCAGCATGCCCGGGACGGCGGGCTACAATGAGCAGTTCTTC.

The J gene is TRBJ1-4, the V gene TRBV27; D perhaps matches TRBD1 (6 bases). Between the trimmed V and J ends, which lost 4 bases and 7 bases, there was a span of 16 bases. CDR3 length: 15 amino acids. CDR1 is MNHEY and CDR2 is SMNVEV in the germline V gene (reference sequence). The CDR3 DNA reads TGTGCCAGCAGTTCCTGGACAGCTGGGGGTGAAAAACTGTTTTTT. It translates to CASSSWTAGGEKLFF. Full variable domain (outside the CDR3, taken from reference TRBV27 and TRBJ1-4): EAQVTQNPRYLITVTGKKLTVTCSQNMNHEYMSWYRQDPGLGLRQIYYSMNVEVTDKGDVPEGYKVSRKEKRNFPLILESPSPNQTSLYFCASSSWTAGGEKLFFGSGTQLSVL.

V and J are TRBV7-6 and TRBJ2-5; D ambiguous. The ends were cut back, 8 bases at V and 2 bases at J, with 15 bases in the middle. In germline, CDR1 is SGHVS, CDR2 FNYEAQ. The CDR3 loop spans 14 amino acids. DNA of the CDR3: TGTGCCAGCGGTTCCCCAGAACGTCAAGAGACCCAGTACTTC. Translated, it gives CASGSPERQETQYF.

The rearrangement joins TRBV2 to TRBJ2-2, with 8 bases fitting TRBD1. This CDR3 has 16 amino acids. Germline values: CDR1 SNHLY, CDR2 FYNNEI. The J segment lost 3 bases and the V segment lost 7 bases, leaving 10 bases of the junction unmatched. The CDR3 nucleotides read TGTGCCAGCACCATCAGGACAGGGAGATACACCGGGGAGCTGTTTTTT. Translated, it gives CASTIRTGRYTGELFF.

This clone was found a few times. The chain is built from TRBV19 and TRBJ2-7; possibly TRBD2 for D (5 bases). The CDR3 is made up of 13 amino acids. V dropped 4 bases and J dropped 5 bases, with 12 bases sitting between them. Germline lookup yields CDR1 LNHDA and CDR2 SQIVND (reference sequence). The chain's CDR3 is CASSSGLTDEQYF. CDR3 in DNA: TGTGCCAGTAGTAGCGGGTTAACCGACGAGCAGTACTTC.

Only a few counts were recorded for this clone. This rearrangement joins TRBV27 to TRBJ2-1, with D unclear. Germline V CDR1 and CDR2: MNHEY, SMNVEV (reference sequence). The V gene lost 7 bases and the J gene lost 7 bases, with 17 bases spanning the gap. CDR3 size: 14 residues. The DNA of the CDR3 is TGTGCCAGCAACCTAGGATCTTTAGGGAATGAGCAGTTCTTC. Protein: CASNLGSLGNEQFF.

This chain joins TRBV24-1 and TRBJ2-7, with D tentatively TRBD1 (7 bases). Germline V gene data show CDR1 as KGHDR and CDR2 as SFDVKD. The germline V and J ends were trimmed by 7 bases and 3 bases, with 21 bases remaining between them. This CDR3 is 16 amino acids long. The CDR3 DNA is TGTGCCACCAGGGTTATCCAGGGGGACTGTGACTACGAGCAGTACTTC. Residues: CATRVIQGDCDYEQYF.

The chain couples TRBV7-9 to TRBJ2-7; 8 nucleotides align to TRBD1. Germline values: CDR1 SEHNR, CDR2 FQNEAQ (reference sequence). Trimming at V came to 6 bases and at J to 0 bases, leaving 4 bases not matched to a gene. This CDR3 has 14 amino acids. CDR3 amino acids: CASRGTGPSYEQYF. The CDR3 coding sequence is TGTGCCAGCAGAGGGACAGGACCCTCCTACGAGCAGTACTTC.

This chain uses TRBV5-4 with TRBJ2-4; maybe TRBD1 (5 bases). CDR1 SGHNT and CDR2 YYREEE come from the germline V gene (reference sequence). The ends were cut back, 2 bases at V and 6 bases at J, with 9 bases in the middle. The CDR3 extends over 13 amino acids. Here the CDR3 reads CASSFPGLNIQYF. The CDR3 DNA reads as TGTGCCAGCAGCTTTCCAGGGCTAAACATTCAGTACTTC.